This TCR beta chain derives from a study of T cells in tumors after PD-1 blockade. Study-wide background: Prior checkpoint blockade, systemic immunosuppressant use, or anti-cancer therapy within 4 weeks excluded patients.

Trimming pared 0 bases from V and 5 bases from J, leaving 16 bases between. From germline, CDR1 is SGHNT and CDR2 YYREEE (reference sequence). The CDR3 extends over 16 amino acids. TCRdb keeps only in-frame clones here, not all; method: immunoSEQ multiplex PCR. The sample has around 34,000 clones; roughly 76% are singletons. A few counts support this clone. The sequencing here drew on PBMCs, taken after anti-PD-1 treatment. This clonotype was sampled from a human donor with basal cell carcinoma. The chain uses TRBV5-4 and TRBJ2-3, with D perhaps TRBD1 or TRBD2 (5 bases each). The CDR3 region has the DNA TGTGCCAGCAGCTTGGCCGGTCGGGGCCGTGGAGATACGCAGTATTTT. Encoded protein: CASSLAGRGRGDTQYF.